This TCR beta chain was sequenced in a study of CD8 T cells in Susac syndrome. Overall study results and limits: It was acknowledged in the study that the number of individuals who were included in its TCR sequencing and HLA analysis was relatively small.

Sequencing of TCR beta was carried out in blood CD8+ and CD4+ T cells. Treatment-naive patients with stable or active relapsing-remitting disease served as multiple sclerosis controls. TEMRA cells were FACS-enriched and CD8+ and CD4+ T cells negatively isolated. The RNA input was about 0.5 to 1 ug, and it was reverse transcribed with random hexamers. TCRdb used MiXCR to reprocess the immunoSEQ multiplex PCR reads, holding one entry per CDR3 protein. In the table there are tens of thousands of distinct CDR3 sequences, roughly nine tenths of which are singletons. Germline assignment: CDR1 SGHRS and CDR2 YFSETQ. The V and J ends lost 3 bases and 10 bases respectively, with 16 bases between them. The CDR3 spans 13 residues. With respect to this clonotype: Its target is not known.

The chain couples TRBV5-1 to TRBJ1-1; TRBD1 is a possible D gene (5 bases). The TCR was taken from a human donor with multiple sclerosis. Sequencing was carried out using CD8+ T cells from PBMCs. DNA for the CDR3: TGCGCCAGCAGCTCTACAGGCCTGAATGGAGCTTTCTTT. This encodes CASSSTGLNGAFF.